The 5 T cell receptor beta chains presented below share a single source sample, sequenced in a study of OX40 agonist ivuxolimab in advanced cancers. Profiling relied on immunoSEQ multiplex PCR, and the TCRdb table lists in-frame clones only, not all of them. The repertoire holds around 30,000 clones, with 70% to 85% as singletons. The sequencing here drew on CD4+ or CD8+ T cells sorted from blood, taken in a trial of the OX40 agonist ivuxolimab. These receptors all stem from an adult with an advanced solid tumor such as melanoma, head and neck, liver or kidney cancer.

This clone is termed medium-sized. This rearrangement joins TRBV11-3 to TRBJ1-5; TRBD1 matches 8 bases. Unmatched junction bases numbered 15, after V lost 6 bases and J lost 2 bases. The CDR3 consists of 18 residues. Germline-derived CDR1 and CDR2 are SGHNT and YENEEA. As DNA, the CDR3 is TGTGCCAGCAGGATGAGAGGACAGGGAAGGGATGGCAATCAGCCCCAGCATTTT. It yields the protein CASRMRGQGRDGNQPQHF. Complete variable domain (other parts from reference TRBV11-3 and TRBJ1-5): EAGVVQSPRYKIIEKKQPVAFWCNPISGHNTLYWYLQNLGQGPELLIRYENEEAVDDSQLPKDRFSAERLKGVDSTLKIQPAELGDSAVYLCASRMRGQGRDGNQPQHFGDGTRLSIL.

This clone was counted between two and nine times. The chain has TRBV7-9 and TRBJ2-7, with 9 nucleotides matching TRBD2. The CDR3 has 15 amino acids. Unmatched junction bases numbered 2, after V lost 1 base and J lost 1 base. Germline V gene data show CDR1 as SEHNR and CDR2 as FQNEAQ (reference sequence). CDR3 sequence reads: CASSLGTSVSYEQYF. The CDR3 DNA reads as TGTGCCAGCAGCTTAGGGACTAGCGTGTCCTACGAGCAGTACTTC.

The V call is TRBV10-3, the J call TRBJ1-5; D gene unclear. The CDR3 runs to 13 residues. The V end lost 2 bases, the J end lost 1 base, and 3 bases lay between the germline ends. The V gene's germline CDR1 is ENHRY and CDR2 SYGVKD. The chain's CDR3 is CAISERSNQPQHF. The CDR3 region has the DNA TGTGCCATCAGTGAGAGGAGCAATCAGCCCCAGCATTTT.

The CDR3 loop reads CASSGGSLPDEQFF. The CDR3 nucleotides are TGCGCCAGCAGCGGCGGGAGTCTACCAGATGAGCAGTTCTTC. J is TRBJ2-1 and V is TRBV4-1, with 7 positions matching TRBD2. With 5 bases clipped from V and 8 bases from J, the junction kept 9 bases outside the gene matches. The CDR3 runs 14 residues. Germline values: CDR1 MGHRA, CDR2 YSYEKL.

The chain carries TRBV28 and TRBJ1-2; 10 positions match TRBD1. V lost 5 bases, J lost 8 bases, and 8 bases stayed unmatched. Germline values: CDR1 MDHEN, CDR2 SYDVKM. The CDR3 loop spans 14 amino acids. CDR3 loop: CASSLTGGWEGYTF. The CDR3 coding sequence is TGTGCCAGCAGTCTGACAGGGGGCTGGGAAGGCTACACCTTC.